The 19 T cell receptor beta chains below were found in one sample sequenced in a study of beta chain features in type 1 diabetes (dated by TCRdb to the late 2010s). General study outcomes and caveats: A moderate but significant shortening of TCRB CDR3 length was observed in type 1 diabetes patients in all four CD4+ subsets.

Their cognate antigens are unknown. The method was the immunoSEQ multiplex PCR assay. The entire isolated RNA was reverse transcribed using the High Capacity cDNA Reverse Transcription Kit, and thus expressed TCRB transcripts were sequenced. The clones in this table, taken by TCRdb from immuneACCESS, are in-frame only. Not every clone is retained; where verified, under half of the shortfall comes from an unresolved V gene, and the cause of the rest is unknown. The sample data list around 600,000 clones, and 9.5% to 15% of these were observed just once. The ten largest clones take up 0.095% to 0.15% of the sample. Source material: naive CD4+ T cells from blood. The sample's cell subset or site label, decoded: true naive CD4+ T cells. The receptors were sampled from a young man with type 1 diabetes.

The table lists this clone with a few counts. This sequence joins TRBV6-1 and TRBJ2-5; D unresolved. The CDR3 loop spans 11 amino acids. V shed 2 bases and J shed 2 bases, with 0 bases lying between them. Germline CDR1 MNHNS, CDR2 SASEGT. The CDR3 region has the DNA TGTGCCAGCAGTGAACAAGAGACCCAGTACTTC. Protein sequence: CASSEQETQYF.

The V gene is TRBV6-5, the J gene TRBJ1-4, with no clear D. This CDR3 has 14 residues. V dropped 8 bases and J dropped 6 bases, with 16 bases sitting between them. CDR1 and CDR2 from the germline V gene are MNHEY and SVGAGI. The CDR3 nucleotides read TGTGCCAGCGCTGTTAACGGAGGAGATGAAAAACTGTTTTTT. Its protein product is CASAVNGGDEKLFF.

The DNA of the CDR3 is TGTGCCAGCAGCTTCCGTGACACTGAAGCTTTCTTT. Amino acid sequence: CASSFRDTEAFF. The chain links TRBV11-2 to TRBJ1-1; D uncertain. CDR3 length: 12 residues. Trimming took off 3 bases at V and 3 bases at J, with 5 bases between the two ends. CDR1 and CDR2 (germline): SGHAT, FQNNGV.

This chain joins TRBV4-3 and TRBJ1-4; TRBD1 aligns across 7 bases. The CDR3 totals 15 residues. V was pared by 3 bases and J by 4 bases, with 5 bases of the junction left unmatched. Germline CDR1 LGHNA, CDR2 YSLEER. CDR3 residues: CASSQFRDSNEKLFF. The CDR3 DNA reads TGCGCCAGCAGCCAGTTCAGGGACAGTAATGAAAAACTGTTTTTT.

The CDR3 protein is CASSFTGNTEAFF. The CDR3 bases are TGTGCCAGCAGCTTCACAGGGAACACTGAAGCTTTCTTT. The V gene is TRBV7-9, the J gene TRBJ1-1; possible D gene TRBD1, 5 bases. V was shortened by 3 bases and J by 1 base, with 6 bases between the two germline ends. Germline V lookup: CDR1 SEHNR, CDR2 FQNEAQ (reference sequence). CDR3 length: 13 residues.

This clone was found many times. The CDR3 loop is CASSLSASSYEQYF. The CDR3 nucleotides read TGTGCCAGCAGTTTATCGGCCAGCTCCTACGAGCAGTACTTC. The chain links TRBV28 to TRBJ2-7; D gene unclear. The CDR3 contains 14 residues. Trimming removed 1 base at V and 0 bases at J, with 7 bases between. Germline V gene sequence: CDR1 MDHEN, CDR2 SYDVKM. Variable domain in full (rest from reference TRBV28 and TRBJ2-7): DVKVTQSSRYLVKRTGEKVFLECVQDMDHENMFWYRQDPGLGLRLIYFSYDVKMKEKGDIPEGYSVSREKKERFSLILESASTNQTSMYLCASSLSASSYEQYFGPGTRLTVT.

The V gene is TRBV30, the J gene TRBJ2-7; 9 bases agree with TRBD1. V was clipped by 4 bases and J by 5 bases; unmatched bases: 6. The CDR3 covers 13 residues. CDR1 and CDR2 (germline): GTSNPN, SVGIG (reference sequence). The CDR3 sequence is CAWTITGGHEQYF. The CDR3 DNA is TGTGCCTGGACAATTACAGGGGGCCACGAGCAGTACTTC.

The chain has TRBV2 and TRBJ1-5, with TRBD1 matching 8 bases. The V gene's germline CDR1 is SNHLY and CDR2 FYNNEI. This CDR3 is 14 amino acids long. V shed 5 bases, J shed 7 bases, and the junction held 7 bases outside the gene matches. CDR3 coding DNA: TGTGCCAGCAGTCTCGGACAGGGTGAACAGCCCCAGCATTTT. It specifies CASSLGQGEQPQHF. The full variable domain, rest sourced from reference TRBV2 and TRBJ1-5, is EPEVTQTPSHQVTQMGQEVILRCVPISNHLYFYWYRQILGQKVEFLVSFYNNEISEKSEIFDDQFSVERPDGSNFTLKIRSTKLEDSAMYFCASSLGQGEQPQHFGDGTRLSIL.

The rearrangement links TRBV5-1 to TRBJ2-5; D remains ambiguous. CDR3 length equals 11 residues. Trimming took off 9 bases at V and 3 bases at J, with 9 bases between the two ends. Germline lookup yields CDR1 SGHRS and CDR2 YFSETQ. CDR3 region: CATRHEETQYF. The DNA of the CDR3 is TGCGCCACAAGACACGAAGAGACCCAGTACTTC. Supplemented by reference TRBV5-1 and TRBJ2-5, the full variable domain reads KAGVTQTPRYLIKTRGQQVTLSCSPISGHRSVSWYQQTPGQGLQFLFEYFSETQRNKGNFPGRFSGRQFSNSRSEMNVSTLELGDSALYLCATRHEETQYFGPGTRLLVL.

The chain uses TRBV19 and TRBJ2-7; tentatively, D is TRBD1 (6 bases). The germline gives CDR1 LNHDA, CDR2 SQIVND (reference sequence). The V gene lost 0 bases and the J gene lost 4 bases, with 19 bases spanning the gap. The CDR3 is 17 amino acids. CDR3 amino acids: CASSIDNRVGRGYEQYF. The CDR3 nucleotides read TGTGCCAGTAGTATAGACAACAGGGTAGGCCGCGGGTACGAGCAGTACTTC.

The table lists this clone with a few counts. This chain joins TRBV7-9 and TRBJ2-7, with D unresolved. V lost 2 bases and J lost 0, with 8 bases in between. The CDR3 spans 14 residues. Germline values: CDR1 SEHNR, CDR2 FQNEAQ (reference sequence). CDR3 loop: CASSLSGFSYEQYF. In DNA form, the CDR3 reads TGTGCCAGCAGCTTATCTGGATTCTCCTACGAGCAGTACTTC. Based on the CDR3 plus reference TRBV7-9 and TRBJ2-7, the full variable domain is DTGVSQNPRHKITKRGQNVTFRCDPISEHNRLYWYRQTLGQGPEFLTYFQNEAQLEKSRLLSDRFSAERPKGSFSTLEIQRTEQGDSAMYLCASSLSGFSYEQYFGPGTRLTVT.

There are a few counts of this clone. Other DNA variants within this sample encode the same CDR3. The chain joins TRBV29-1 to TRBJ2-5; 7 bases line up with TRBD1. The CDR3 is 12 amino acids. CDR1 is SQVTM, CDR2 ANQGSEA, per germline. Trimming took 4 bases from V and 1 from J; bases not matched to a gene: 0. The DNA for the CDR3 is TGCAGCGTTGGGGACAGCCAAGAGACCCAGTACTTC. Protein sequence: CSVGDSQETQYF.

This clone occurred a few times. J is TRBJ1-4 and V is TRBV14; tentative D call: TRBD1 (5 bases). This CDR3 is built from 13 residues. The V and J ends lost 4 bases and 7 bases respectively, with 10 bases between them. Germline assignment: CDR1 SGHDN and CDR2 FVKESK. The CDR3 loop reads CASSRGTVEKLFF. DNA of the CDR3: TGTGCCAGCAGCCGAGGGACGGTTGAAAAACTGTTTTTT.

The chain joins TRBV6-5 to TRBJ2-1; D unclear. Germline V gene sequence: CDR1 MNHEY, CDR2 SVGAGI. The CDR3 covers 15 residues. V lost 4 bases and J 3 bases, leaving 13 bases between the germline ends. This chain's CDR3 is CASSFRSARYNEQFF. The CDR3, as DNA: TGTGCCAGCAGTTTCAGATCGGCCCGCTACAATGAGCAGTTCTTC.

The CDR3 is CASSSWNQGGKNIQYF. The CDR3 DNA reads as TGTGCCAGCAGCTCCTGGAACCAAGGGGGAAAAAACATTCAGTACTTC. The J gene is TRBJ2-4, the V gene TRBV7-9; tentative D call: TRBD1 (6 bases). Germline CDR1 is SEHNR and CDR2 is FQNEAQ (reference sequence). The CDR3 runs 16 residues. Trimming pared 4 bases from V and 4 bases from J, leaving 17 bases between.

The chain couples TRBV5-1 to TRBJ2-1; TRBD1 matches 7 bases. The CDR3 spans 15 residues. The germline gives CDR1 SGHRS, CDR2 YFSETQ. Germline trimming cut 4 bases from V and 1 base from J; bases unmatched to any gene: 5. The CDR3 loop reads CASSGLGQSYNEQFF. CDR3 coding DNA: TGCGCCAGCAGCGGATTGGGACAGTCCTACAATGAGCAGTTCTTC.

The sample holds a few counts of this clone. The chain recombines TRBV11-2 with TRBJ1-3; D unclear. The V gene's germline CDR1 is SGHAT and CDR2 FQNNGV. The CDR3 consists of 16 residues. Deletions cut 2 bases from V and 0 bases from J, with 11 bases between. CDR3 protein: CASSLMRSSSGNTIYF. The DNA of the CDR3 is TGTGCCAGCAGCTTAATGCGTTCGAGCTCTGGAAACACCATATATTTT.

This sequence joins TRBV29-1 and TRBJ1-1; D not resolved. This CDR3 contains 13 residues. Deletions cut 1 base from V and 5 bases from J, with 11 bases between. Germline V gives CDR1 SQVTM, CDR2 ANQGSEA. CDR3 DNA: TGCAGCGTTGAAGGGGTCCATCGGACTGAAGCTTTCTTT. This translates into CSVEGVHRTEAFF.

A remark on this clone: This CDR3 is also generated by other DNA sequences in the sample. This sequence joins TRBV28 and TRBJ1-5, with no clear D. CDR3 length equals 12 residues. Trimming took off 3 bases at V and 7 bases at J, with 7 bases between the two ends. In germline, CDR1 is MDHEN, CDR2 SYDVKM. The CDR3 reads CASSFAPQPQHF. The CDR3 region has the DNA TGTGCCAGCAGTTTCGCGCCGCAGCCCCAGCATTTT.